This T cell receptor (beta chain) was observed in a study of CD8 T cells in Susac syndrome. Isolation of CD8+ and CD4+ T cells was performed negatively, whereas enrichment of TEMRA cells was done by FACS. This clonotype has just one count. Reverse transcription of 0.5 to 1 ug RNA was performed with random hexamers. The CDR3 of TCR beta was amplified by immunoSEQ multiplex PCR across 54 Vbeta and 13 Jbeta. TCRdb analysed the immunoSEQ multiplex PCR reads with MiXCR anew, one entry per CDR3 protein. Among more than 65,000 distinct CDR3 sequences listed, roughly 94% were seen once. This CDR3 comprises 14 residues. CDR1 is DFQATT, CDR2 SNEGSKA, per germline (reference sequence). The V end was cut by 2 bases, the J end by 6 bases, with 16 bases between.

The sample comprised CD8+ T cells from PBMCs. The chain has TRBV20-1 and TRBJ1-1; a possible D gene is TRBD1 (6 bases). This receptor was obtained from a human donor in good health. In nucleotides, the CDR3 is TGCAGTGCTAGAACCCCCGACAGGACCGCTGAAGCTTTCTTT. It encodes CSARTPDRTAEAFF.